This T cell receptor beta chain is drawn from a study of cytomegalovirus exposure and HLA in healthy donors (dated by TCRdb to between 2016 and 2019). Background for the entire study: According to an earlier analysis of a few hundred of the donors, roughly 180 million T cells yielded roughly 110 million unique TCR beta sequences and 276 Gb of sequence data. An early release covering 550 to 650 HLA-typed donors comprised roughly 300 gigabases of sequencing data and about 90 million unique TCR sequences. Of the 300 to 450 genotyped donors, roughly 80% fell in the genetic ancestry cluster associated with self-reported Caucasian donors. The study aimed to test whether cataloging public T cell receptors could reveal signatures of past pathogen exposure. Using immunosequencing, the study profiled T cell repertoires from about 610 subjects and related those repertoires to cytomegalovirus serostatus. Along with the approximately 700-subject first cohort, a separate validation cohort of over 90 different subjects was used. To predict cytomegalovirus infection status, the study combined high-throughput TCR immunosequencing, statistical association of individual TCRs with disease status, and machine learning. A later analysis re-analyzed previously published TCR beta repertoires from 550 to 700 donors and added high-resolution HLA genotyping to study TCR occurrence patterns. The later analysis used no new phenotypic data to find candidate immune exposures, relying instead on TCR beta sequences and their occurrence across donors. An earlier analysis of 500 to 650 of the donors applied high-throughput TCR beta sequencing to assess whether each TCR beta V gene segment acted as functional or pseudogenic. Donor age, sex, ethnicity and CMV serostatus were compiled together with the repertoire data. A later genetic analysis used genome-wide SNP genotypes for about three fifths of the 666 donors, treating that subset as a discovery cohort. Every repertoire in the discovery cohort had been generated on one and the same sequencing platform. HLA typing included class I and class II loci at four-digit resolution. Typing coverage varied by locus: roughly 629-640 donors for A, B, C, DRB1 and DQB1; roughly 520 for DQA1; more than 600 for DPA1; about 450 for DPB1. Because of strong linkage in the cohort, roughly five DR-DQ haplotypes were treated as single units for association and clustering. Among some 410 genotyped donors of the cohort, an average of roughly 240,000 unique TCR beta nucleotide sequences were sequenced per donor, around 18% of them non-productive. Findings and caveats that apply to the study as a whole: In an earlier analysis of a few hundred of the donors, most TCR beta V segments were observed in productive rearrangements about 90% or about 30% of the time, broadly matching IMGT annotations. A further reported finding was that TCR beta sequences accurately predicted the HLA-A and HLA-B alleles for most subjects in the first cohort. The authors suggested that the approach could potentially be extended to other disease states and immunological phenotypes. In a later analysis, HLA-associated TCR beta chains showed more clonal expansion and lower generation probabilities than non-associated chains that were equally common. The classifier was reported to diagnose cytomegalovirus status with high specificity and sensitivity in both the original and validation cohorts. The only immune exposure information available for the cohort was CMV serostatus. When HLA alleles, especially DR and DQ, strongly co-occurred, attributing TCR associations to individual alleles was difficult. Most CMV-associated TCR beta chains appeared to be HLA-restricted in a later analysis, and the HLA associations seemed to be driven largely by CMV exposure. Most TCR sequences were observed very rarely across donors, whereas some public TCRs were present in many individuals. The presence/absence analyses assumed that sequencing depth was roughly uniform across donors, and that assumption may not be true. A later genetic analysis associated a missense DCLRE1C variant with V-gene and J-gene trimming of TCR beta chains, and an independent cohort replicated the association. A total of 150 to 200 TCR beta chains were listed by the study as associated with cytomegalovirus. A later analysis reported that several top co-occurrence clusters appeared linked to parvovirus B19, influenza, CMV and Epstein-Barr virus. About 17 rarely observed V segments, including chromosome 9 orphons, were excluded from the earlier analysis of a few hundred of the donors because counts were too low. Because HLA typing was missing for some donors at each locus, association tests included only the typed subset. Linkage disequilibrium might explain the correlated functional status among segregating V segments, but an unknown experimental factor could not be ruled out. Compared with the roughly 670-donor mean, donors in an Asian-associated ancestry cluster had fewer N-insertions in productive TCRs, according to a later genetic analysis. According to a later analysis, TCR association rates differed among HLA loci, with DRB1 alleles showing the most associated TCRs and HLA-C alleles showing the fewest. Specific HLA alleles were associated with roughly 16,000 TCR beta sequences at a false discovery rate of 0.05 in a later analysis. The sequencing pipeline was judged likely to have produced a cluster of highly shared sequence variants as a technical artifact. Because the 87-base-pair reads could not distinguish some IMGT-functional V segments, including TRBV6-2 and TRBV6-3, those segments were excluded. Three of the identified cytomegalovirus-associated TCR beta chains were confirmed in vitro to be specific for cytomegalovirus antigens. In this cohort, only TCR beta chains were sequenced, and detectable features were limited by the absence of alpha or paired-chain data.

Note on this clone: Its antigen has not been determined. No base quality information exists; no much larger clone differs at one position.

The cohort consisted of 670 or so healthy bone marrow donors. At the time of sampling, every cohort member was nominally healthy, though immune exposures that went unrecorded were likely present. The donor tested CMV seropositive, placing the donor among the roughly 270 seropositive members of the cohort. A peripheral blood sample was collected from each donor, and TCR beta sequencing was performed on peripheral blood mononuclear cells. The Qiagen DNeasy Blood Extraction Kit was used to extract genomic DNA from the blood cell samples. The germline V gene sets CDR1 to SGHRS and CDR2 to YFSETQ. The V end loses 0 bases and the J end loses 6 bases, and a stretch of 19 bases separates them. Counted from cysteine to phenylalanine, this CDR3 has 16 amino acids. The only DNA kept is the CDR3, 48 bases in frame from the first base. The library was obtained by the immunoSEQ multiplex PCR assay. The multiplex PCR relied on a mix of 60 forward primers for TCR Vbeta segments and 13 reverse primers for TCR Jbeta segments. The CDR3 region of rearranged TCR beta genes was amplified from genomic DNA by a multiplex PCR assay. The Illumina HiSeq System was used to sequence the amplified TCR beta libraries as 87-base-pair reads. The authors processed their data as follows. A later analysis tallied roughly 80 million unique TCR beta chains across the approximately 670 repertoires, and about 10 million of those chains were shared by two or more donors. Raw reads were error-corrected and collapsed into unique sequences by a nearest-neighbor algorithm in which closely related sequences were merged to remove PCR and sequencing errors. To assign V, D and J gene segments, CDR3 sequences were aligned to IMGT reference sequences. Each retained sequence needed at least a six-nucleotide match to both a V gene segment and a J gene segment. Rearrangements were called productive when the CDR3 lacked stop codons and stayed in frame with V and J; all others were non-productive. Following IMGT convention, CDR3 was defined as the stretch from the second conserved V-encoded cysteine to the conserved J-encoded phenylalanine. The earlier analysis of about 620 of the donors excluded sequences that lacked an unambiguous match to a single V gene segment. An earlier analysis of about 600 of the donors called V segments functional above 56.7% productive rearrangements and segregating when the between-donor standard deviation exceeded 5%. To diagnose cytomegalovirus status from the catalog of TCR beta chain sequences, a statistical classification framework was built. In a later analysis, V and J genes were assigned by comparing TCR nucleotide sequences against IMGT/GENE-DB human TR gene sequences. A later analysis assigned CDR3 sequences and most-parsimonious VDJ recombination scenarios with the TCRdist pipeline. In a later analysis, each TCR beta chain was defined by its CDR3 amino acid sequence together with its V-gene family, and reads without a unique V-gene family were excluded. As a way to deal with suspected cross-contamination and a sequencing artifact, a later analysis dropped roughly 600 nucleotide sequences that were highly shared and had low generation probability. For each public chain, a later analysis derived a clonal expansion index from normalized ranks of inferred template counts within each repertoire. A later analysis computed generation probabilities with a VDJ recombination model fitted to out-of-frame rearrangements, and checked the results against IGoR. In a later analysis, TCR-TCR, TCR-HLA and TCR-CMV co-occurrence was scored with hypergeometric tests, and a repertoire-size bias correction was applied to TCR pairs. To estimate false discovery rates, a later analysis permuted the HLA or CMV assignments 20 times. In a later analysis, co-occurring TCRs were grouped with DBSCAN, and TCRdist sequence similarity was added when clustering was performed within HLA-allele-positive subsets. Co-occurrence clustering excluded repertoires with fewer than 30,000 or more than 120,000 public chains, plus five with anomalous nucleotide sharing. The clones in this table, taken by TCRdb from immuneACCESS, are in-frame only. Not every clone is retained; where verified, under half of the shortfall comes from an unresolved V gene, and the cause of the rest is unknown. V and J calls and clone size are those listed in that table; D and trimming were worked out from the DNA. The sample table records more than 110,000 clones; over 60% of these occur just once. The biggest ten clones account for approximately 1.2% of the sample.

This receptor was identified in a male donor in good health and CMV-seropositive. The sample taken for sequencing was PBMCs. The chain is encoded by TRBV5-1 joined to TRBJ2-7; the D gene is possibly TRBD1, with 6 bases matching. The CDR3 amino acid sequence is: CASSLGRDKVSLEQYF. The bases read TGCGCCAGCAGCTTGGGTCGGGACAAAGTAAGCCTCGAGCAGTACTTC.